This T cell receptor (beta chain) comes out of a study of robustness of blood B and T cell sequencing (dated by TCRdb to the late 2010s). At the level of the whole study: The study was designed to determine how much peripheral blood is required to reliably characterize an individual's TCRbeta and IgG repertoires. In each of the approximately 9 independently drawn blood samples, both the TCRbeta and the IgG repertoires were quantified. As technical replicates, two replicate TCRbeta cDNA libraries were made from one shared RNA pool taken from a single 10 ml draw.

mRNA, which captures expressed receptors, was used instead of genomic DNA for quantification of TCRbeta repertoires. Without any cell sorting, leukocytes from the buffy coat were collected into Trizol, and RNA was extracted using the Direct-zol RNA MiniPrep Plus kit. EDTA blood tubes were spun right away at 4 degrees C to separate plasma, buffy coat and red blood cells. About this clonotype: There is no known antigen for this receptor. Base qualities were left out, and no much larger clone turns up one base away.

Cut back by 2 bases and 1 base, the V and J ends lie 11 bases apart. Looking up the germline V gene (reference sequence) yields CDR1 GTSNPN and CDR2 SVGIG. The CDR3 measures 14 amino acids from cysteine to phenylalanine. Only CDR3 DNA is held: 42 bases, read in frame from base 1. Results and caveats for the whole study, not just this receptor: Because EDTA tubes had to be fractionated immediately, the use of EDTA tubes in multi-site collections was limited. One pair of TCRbeta libraries showed evidence of cross-contamination, likely from batch processing; the shared UMI-sequence pairs were removed. Between the technical replicate libraries, over 85% of the top 10,000 TCRbeta clonotypes in one library were also present in the other library. A full plateau was not reached by TCRbeta rarefaction curves, suggesting under-sequencing or many low-abundance clonotypes. When 3 or 4 tubes (roughly 27-45 ml blood) were combined, saturation was approached in coverage of the top 10,000 TCRbeta clonotypes. Pooling tubes did not make the overlap of rare TCRbeta clonotypes any better, which implies that much larger blood volumes would be needed to capture those rare clonotypes. The 1,000 most abundant TCRbeta clonotypes from the pooled draws were detected in every single 10 ml sample.

The library was made by PCR. The sequencer was an Illumina MiSeq. cDNA was synthesized with SMARTScribe reverse transcriptase and a 5' template-switch oligo that added a universal priming site. A 12-nucleotide random unique molecular identifier (UMI) was carried by the template-switch oligo, and each cDNA molecule was tagged with this UMI. During reverse transcription, TCRbeta transcripts were targeted using chain-specific reverse primers. Leftover template-switch adapters were removed by uracil DNA glycosylase treatment, and cDNA was purified using a Qiagen MinElute kit. The first PCR used KAPA HiFi HotStart ReadyMix for 20 to 25 cycles, split across four 50 ul reactions with step-out primers. Products of the first-round PCR were gel-purified before additional amplification. Illumina Nextera adapters were attached in a second PCR of roughly 8 cycles, and the libraries were then purified and pooled. For each TCRbeta molecule, the UMI barcode was captured by a 50-nucleotide 5' read. The source study handled its data this way. Using the MIGEC toolkit, reads were grouped by UMI into consensus reads. PEAR was used to merge forward and reverse consensus reads into final reads. A custom decontamination script removed identical UMI-sequence pairs shared across libraries, treating them as cross-sample contamination. MIGMAP, a wrapper around IgBLAST, was used to carry out V(D)J assignment and CDR3 extraction. TCR clonotypes were defined by identical V gene, J gene and CDR3 amino acid sequence, and CDR1 and CDR2 were left unsequenced. Clones were called with MiXCR by TCRdb after fastp trimmed the public reads at Q25, and only in-frame beta chains were retained. Rows merge per CDR3 protein into single entries with the most common DNA and genes. These V and J calls originate from TCRdb's pipeline instead of the authors' own analysis. The table for this sample lists 1,500 to 2,000 distinct CDR3 sequences; around 45% of them were counted only once. About 35% of the sample rests with the top ten.

This sequence originates from a human donor in good health. The sequenced sample was peripheral blood. The rearranged segments are TRBV30 and TRBJ1-1, with a weak D call of TRBD1 (5 bases match). CDR3 protein: CAWSTLTGNTEAFF. Read as DNA, the sequence is TGTGCCTGGAGTACTCTAACAGGGAACACTGAAGCTTTCTTT.